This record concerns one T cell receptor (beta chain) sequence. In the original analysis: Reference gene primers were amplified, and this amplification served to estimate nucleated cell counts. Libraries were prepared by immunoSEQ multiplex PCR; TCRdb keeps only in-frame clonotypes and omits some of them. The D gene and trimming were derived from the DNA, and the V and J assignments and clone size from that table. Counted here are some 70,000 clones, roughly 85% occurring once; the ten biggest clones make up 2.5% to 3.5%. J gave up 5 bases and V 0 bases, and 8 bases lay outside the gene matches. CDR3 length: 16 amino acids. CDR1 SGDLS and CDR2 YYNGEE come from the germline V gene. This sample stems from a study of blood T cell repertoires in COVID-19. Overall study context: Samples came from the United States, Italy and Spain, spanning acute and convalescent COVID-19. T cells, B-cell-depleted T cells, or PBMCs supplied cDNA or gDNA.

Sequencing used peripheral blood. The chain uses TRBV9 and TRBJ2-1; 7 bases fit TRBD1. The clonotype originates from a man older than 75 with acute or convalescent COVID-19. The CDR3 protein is CASSVVGGAYNNEQFF. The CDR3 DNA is TGTGCCAGCAGCGTAGTAGGGGGCGCGTATAACAATGAGCAGTTCTTC. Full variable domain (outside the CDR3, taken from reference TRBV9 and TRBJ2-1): DSGVTQTPKHLITATGQRVTLRCSPRSGDLSVYWYQQSLDQGLQFLIQYYNGEERAKGNILERFSAQQFPDLHSELNLSSLELGDSALYFCASSVVGGAYNNEQFFGPGTRLTVL.